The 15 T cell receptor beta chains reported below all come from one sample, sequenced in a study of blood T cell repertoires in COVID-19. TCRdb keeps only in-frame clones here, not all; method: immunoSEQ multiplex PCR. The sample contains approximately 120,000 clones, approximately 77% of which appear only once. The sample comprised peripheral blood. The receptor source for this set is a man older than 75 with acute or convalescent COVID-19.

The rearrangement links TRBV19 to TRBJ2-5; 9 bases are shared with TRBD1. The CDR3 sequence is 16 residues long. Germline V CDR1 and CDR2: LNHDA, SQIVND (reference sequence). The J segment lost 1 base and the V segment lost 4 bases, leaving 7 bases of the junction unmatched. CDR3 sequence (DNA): TGTGCCAGTAGTACGACAGGGGGAAGTCCCCAAGAGACCCAGTACTTC. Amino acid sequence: CASSTTGGSPQETQYF.

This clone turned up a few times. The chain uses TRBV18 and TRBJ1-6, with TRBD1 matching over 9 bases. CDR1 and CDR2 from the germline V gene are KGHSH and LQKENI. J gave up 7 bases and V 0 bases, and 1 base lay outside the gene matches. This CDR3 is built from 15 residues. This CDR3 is CASSPPGQGNSPLHF. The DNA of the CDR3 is TGTGCCAGCTCACCACCCGGACAGGGGAATTCACCCCTCCACTTT.

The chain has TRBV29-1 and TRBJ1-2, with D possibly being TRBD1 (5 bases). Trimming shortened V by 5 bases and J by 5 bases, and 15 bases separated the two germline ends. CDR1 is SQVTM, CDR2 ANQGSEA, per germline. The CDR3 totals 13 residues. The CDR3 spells CSVRIHGGYGYTF. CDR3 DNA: TGCAGCGTTCGCATCCACGGGGGATATGGCTACACCTTC.

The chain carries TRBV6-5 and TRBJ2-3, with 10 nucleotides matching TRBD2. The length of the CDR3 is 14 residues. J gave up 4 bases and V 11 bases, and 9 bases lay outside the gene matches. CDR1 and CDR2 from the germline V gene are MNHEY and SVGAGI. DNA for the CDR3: TGTGCCGGGTCTAGCGGGGGTGGGCCAGATACGCAGTATTTT. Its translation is CAGSSGGGPDTQYF.

CDR3 DNA sequence: TGTGCCAGCAGCTTGGTGTGGACCCAGGTAGGGGGAGGCTACACCTTC. Encoded protein: CASSLVWTQVGGGYTF. The rearrangement joins TRBV5-6 to TRBJ1-2, with D possibly being TRBD1 (6 bases). The ends were cut back, 0 bases at V and 8 bases at J, with 20 bases in the middle. This CDR3 has 16 amino acids. From germline, CDR1 is SGHDT and CDR2 YYEEEE.

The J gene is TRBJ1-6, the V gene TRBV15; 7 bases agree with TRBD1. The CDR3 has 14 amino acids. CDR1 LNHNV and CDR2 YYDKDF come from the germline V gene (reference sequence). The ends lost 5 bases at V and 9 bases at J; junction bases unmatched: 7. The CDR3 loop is CATSPRQGVSPLHF. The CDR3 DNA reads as TGTGCCACCAGCCCCCGACAGGGTGTTTCACCCCTCCACTTT.

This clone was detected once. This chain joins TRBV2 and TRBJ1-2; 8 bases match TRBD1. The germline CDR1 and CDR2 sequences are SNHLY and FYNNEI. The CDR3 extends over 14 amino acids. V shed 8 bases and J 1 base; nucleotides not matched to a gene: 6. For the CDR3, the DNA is TGTGCCAGCCATGGACAGGGCCTTAACTATGGCTACACCTTC. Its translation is CASHGQGLNYGYTF.

This chain's CDR3 is CASIPSRGRYYGYTF. The DNA of the CDR3 is TGTGCCAGCATCCCCTCTCGAGGGAGATACTATGGCTACACCTTC. The chain is built from TRBV28 and TRBJ1-2; D is uncertain. This CDR3 comprises 15 residues. Germline V gene data show CDR1 as MDHEN and CDR2 as SYDVKM. Trimming cost V 7 bases and J 3 bases, with 18 bases left between them.

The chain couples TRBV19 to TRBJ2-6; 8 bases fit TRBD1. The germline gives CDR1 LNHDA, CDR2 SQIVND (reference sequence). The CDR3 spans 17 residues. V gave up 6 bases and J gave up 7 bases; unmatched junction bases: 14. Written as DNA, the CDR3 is TGTGCCAGTAGGACAGAGAGACAGGGGTTTCAAGCCAACGTCCTGACTTTC. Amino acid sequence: CASRTERQGFQANVLTF.

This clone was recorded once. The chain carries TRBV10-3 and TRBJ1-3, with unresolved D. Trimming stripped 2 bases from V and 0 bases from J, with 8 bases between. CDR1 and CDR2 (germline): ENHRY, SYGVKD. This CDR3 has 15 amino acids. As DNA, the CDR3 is TGTGCCATCAGTGAGCAACAGAGCTCTGGAAACACCATATATTTT. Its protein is CAISEQQSSGNTIYF.

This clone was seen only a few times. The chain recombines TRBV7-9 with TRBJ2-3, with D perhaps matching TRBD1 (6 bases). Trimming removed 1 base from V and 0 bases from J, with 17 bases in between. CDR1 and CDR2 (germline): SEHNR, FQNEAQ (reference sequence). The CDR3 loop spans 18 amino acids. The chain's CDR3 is CASSLVRVQGRSTDTQYF. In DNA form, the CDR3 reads TGTGCCAGCAGCTTAGTCCGCGTACAGGGTCGGAGCACAGATACGCAGTATTTT.

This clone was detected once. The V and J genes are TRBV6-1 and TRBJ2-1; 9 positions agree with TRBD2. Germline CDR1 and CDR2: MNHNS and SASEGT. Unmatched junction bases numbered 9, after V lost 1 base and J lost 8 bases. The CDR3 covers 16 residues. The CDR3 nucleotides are TGTGCCAGCAGTGAAGGGTCTAGCGGGGCCGGCGATGAGCAGTTCTTC. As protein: CASSEGSSGAGDEQFF.

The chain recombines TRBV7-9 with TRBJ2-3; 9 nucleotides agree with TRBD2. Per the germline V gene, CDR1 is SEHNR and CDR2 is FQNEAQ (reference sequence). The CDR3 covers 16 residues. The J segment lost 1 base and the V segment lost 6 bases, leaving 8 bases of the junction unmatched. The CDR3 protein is CASRGAGGLRTDTQYF. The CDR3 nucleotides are TGTGCCAGCAGGGGAGCGGGGGGACTCCGCACAGATACGCAGTATTTT.

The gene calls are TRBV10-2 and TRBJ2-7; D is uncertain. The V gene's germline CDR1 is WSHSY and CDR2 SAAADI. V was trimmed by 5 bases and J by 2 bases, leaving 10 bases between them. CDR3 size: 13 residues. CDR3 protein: CASSTTAPYEQYF. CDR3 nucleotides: TGCGCCAGCAGTACTACCGCGCCCTACGAGCAGTACTTC.

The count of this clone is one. The CDR3 DNA follows: TGTGCCAGCAGTTGGGGGGGCCAACAAGAGACCCAGTACTTC. It is translated as CASSWGGQQETQYF. The rearrangement joins TRBV7-2 to TRBJ2-5; D is possibly TRBD2 (7 bases). Trimming took 6 bases from V and 2 from J, leaving 13 bases between them. CDR1 SGHTA and CDR2 FQGNSA come from the germline V gene. The CDR3 sequence is 14 residues long.